Listed below are T cell receptor beta chains from one sample, sequenced in a study of blood T cells in healthy people across ages. From the 5' RACE reads, TCRdb called clonotypes with MiXCR, one entry per CDR3 protein. The sample lists 630,000 or so distinct CDR3 sequences, under 30% occurring once. Sample: blood. The origin of the receptors is a woman over 75 in good health. Each CDR3 is given with its conserved first and last residue. Fields, in order: D gene, J gene, clone size, V gene, CDR3 protein, CDR3 DNA. D genes are given only for firm matches. Where a row states a size, it is once, few, many or the class of an expanded clone; other rows omit it.

>TRBD2|TRBJ2-5|many|TRBV10-3
CATGTSGNQETQYF
TGTGCCACCGGGACTAGCGGTAACCAAGAGACCCAGTACTTC
>NA|TRBJ1-1|NA|TRBV7-9
CASSYANTEAFF
TGTGCCAGCAGCTACGCGAACACTGAAGCTTTCTTT
>TRBD2|TRBJ2-7|NA|TRBV20-1
CSARDRTSVTYEQYF
TGCAGTGCTAGAGATAGGACTAGCGTCACCTACGAGCAGTACTTC
>NA|TRBJ2-2|NA|TRBV3-1
CASSRASGSTGELFF
TGTGCCAGCAGCCGGGCCTCAGGGAGCACCGGGGAGCTGTTTTTT
>NA|TRBJ2-3|few|TRBV2
CASSVEANTDTQYF
TGTGCCAGCAGTGTGGAAGCGAACACAGATACGCAGTATTTT
>TRBD1|TRBJ2-3|NA|TRBV12-3/TRBV12-4
CASSLGTVPVGTDTQYF
TGTGCCAGCAGTTTGGGGACAGTTCCTGTTGGCACAGATACGCAGTATTTT
>NA|TRBJ2-7|many|TRBV6-5
CASRITSGRGLEQYF
TGTGCCAGCAGGATAACTTCAGGGCGAGGATTAGAGCAGTACTTC
>NA|TRBJ1-5|few|TRBV6-6
CASKDDRNQPQHF
TGTGCCAGCAAGGACGATCGCAATCAGCCCCAGCATTTT
>NA|TRBJ2-2|few|TRBV27
CASSFKFIRQGGNTGELFF
TGTGCCAGCAGCTTCAAATTTATTAGACAGGGAGGGAACACCGGGGAGCTGTTTTTT
>TRBD1|TRBJ2-1|many|TRBV5-4
CASHTGGAGNEQFF
TGTGCCAGCCATACAGGGGGCGCAGGCAATGAGCAGTTCTTC
>NA|TRBJ2-5|NA|TRBV7-2
CASSLVTTQETQYF
TGTGCCAGCAGCTTAGTAACCACACAAGAGACCCAGTACTTC
>NA|TRBJ1-1|NA|TRBV29-1
CSVDPTGTNTEAFF
TGCAGCGTTGACCCGACAGGTACCAACACTGAAGCTTTCTTT
>NA|TRBJ1-2|many|TRBV6-1
CASGAGYGYTF
TGTGCCAGCGGAGCTGGCTATGGCTACACCTTC
>TRBD2|TRBJ2-7|once|TRBV20-1
CSARVSGLGLYEQYF
TGCAGTGCTAGAGTTAGCGGACTAGGGCTCTACGAGCAGTACTTC
>NA|TRBJ1-1|NA|TRBV5-1
CASSREGGKNTEAFF
TGCGCCAGCAGCAGGGAGGGGGGTAAGAACACTGAAGCTTTCTTT
>NA|TRBJ2-1|many|TRBV2
CASKREASRRSEQFF
TGTGCCAGCAAACGAGAGGCTAGCCGGAGGAGCGAGCAGTTCTTC
>TRBD1|TRBJ1-1|few|TRBV9
CASSVVTGGTEAFF
TGTGCCAGCAGCGTAGTAACAGGGGGCACTGAAGCTTTCTTT